This TCR beta chain comes out of a study of blood T cell repertoires in COVID-19. Across the study: The analysed material was cDNA or gDNA that came from T cells, B-cell-depleted T cells, or PBMCs.

Measured with immunoSEQ multiplex PCR; TCRdb has only the in-frame clones, and not every one. This table holds 55,000 to 80,000 clones, approximately 80% found once. Trimming left V 3 bases short and J 3 bases short, with 15 bases between. The CDR3 has 15 amino acids. Per the germline V gene, CDR1 is SGHRS and CDR2 is YFSETQ. The sample comprised peripheral blood. This sequence was found in a woman aged 70 to 79 with acute or convalescent COVID-19. This chain joins TRBV5-1 and TRBJ2-5; D is perhaps TRBD2 (5 bases). CDR3 sequence reads: CASSSRPGVEETQYF. The CDR3 DNA reads TGCGCCAGCAGCTCCCGCCCCGGGGTAGAAGAGACCCAGTACTTC.